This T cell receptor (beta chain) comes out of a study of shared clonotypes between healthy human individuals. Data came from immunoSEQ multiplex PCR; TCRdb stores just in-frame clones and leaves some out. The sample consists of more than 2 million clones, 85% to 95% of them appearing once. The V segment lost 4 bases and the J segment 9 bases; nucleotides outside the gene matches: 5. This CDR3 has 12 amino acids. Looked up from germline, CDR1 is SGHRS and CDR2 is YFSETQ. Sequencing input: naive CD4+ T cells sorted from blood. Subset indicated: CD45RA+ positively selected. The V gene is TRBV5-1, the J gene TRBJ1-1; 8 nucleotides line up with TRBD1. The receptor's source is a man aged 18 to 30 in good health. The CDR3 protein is CASSPQGAQAFF. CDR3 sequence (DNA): TGCGCCAGCAGCCCTCAGGGGGCTCAAGCTTTCTTT.